The source of this T cell receptor beta chain is a study of T-cell memory formation after mild COVID-19. Study-level background: There were largely donor-specific TCR clusters. Overall study findings and caveats: Clones which contracted sat mainly in CM and EM if CD4+, and in EMRA if CD8+. Later expanders leaned toward CD4+, whereas clones contracting from day 15 to 85 were balanced CD4/CD8.

5'RACE primed from the constant segment yielded TCR alpha and TCR beta cDNA libraries bearing sample barcodes and UMIs. TCRdb analysed the 5' RACE reads with MiXCR anew, one entry per CDR3 protein. Of around 250,000 distinct CDR3 sequences listed, roughly 17% are singletons. About this clonotype itself: Its cognate antigen is unknown.

This CDR3 is built from 14 residues. Trimming cost V 3 bases and J 5 bases; bases outside gene matches: 2. The sequence came from a man aged 18-30 years who had mild COVID-19 (a few samples of this study predate the infection). Cell type and time point are not known. The gene calls are TRBV12-3 or TRBV12-4 and TRBJ2-5; 11 bases are a match to TRBD2. The specimen was PBMCs or a T cell subset sorted from them (not recorded which). CDR3 residues: CASSFLAGGETQYF. The DNA for the CDR3 is TGTGCCAGCAGTTTTTTAGCGGGGGGGGAGACCCAGTACTTC.